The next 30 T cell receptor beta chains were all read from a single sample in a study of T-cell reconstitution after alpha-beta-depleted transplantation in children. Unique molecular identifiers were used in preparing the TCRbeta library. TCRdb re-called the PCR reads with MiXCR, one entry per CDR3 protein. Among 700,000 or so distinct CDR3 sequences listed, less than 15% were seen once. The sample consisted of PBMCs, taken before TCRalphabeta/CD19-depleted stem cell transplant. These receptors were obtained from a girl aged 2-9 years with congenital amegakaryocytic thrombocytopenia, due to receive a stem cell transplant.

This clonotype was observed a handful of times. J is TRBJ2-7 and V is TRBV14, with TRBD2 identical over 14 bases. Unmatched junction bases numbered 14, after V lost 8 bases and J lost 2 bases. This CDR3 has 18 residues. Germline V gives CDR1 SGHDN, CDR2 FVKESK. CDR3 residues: CASDTNREGLAGAYEQYF. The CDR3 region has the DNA TGTGCCAGCGACACGAACCGGGAGGGACTAGCGGGGGCCTACGAGCAGTACTTC.

CDR3: CSASLIPGTYSTDTQYF. The CDR3 DNA reads TGCAGTGCTAGTCTCATCCCCGGGACTTATAGCACAGATACGCAGTATTTT. The chain carries TRBV20-1 and TRBJ2-3, with a possible D match to TRBD2 (6 bases). Looked up from germline, CDR1 is DFQATT and CDR2 is SNEGSKA (reference sequence). With 3 bases removed from V and 0 bases from J, the gap between germline ends came to 19 bases. The CDR3 contains 17 residues.

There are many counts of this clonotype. CDR3 region: CASSLTGDSYNEQFF. The CDR3 nucleotides read TGCGCCAGCAGCTTGACTGGCGACTCCTACAATGAGCAGTTCTTC. The chain is built from TRBV5-1 and TRBJ2-1; no clear D. There are 15 residues in the CDR3. Germline V gives CDR1 SGHRS, CDR2 YFSETQ. The V end was cut by 1 base, the J end by 0 bases, with 8 bases between.

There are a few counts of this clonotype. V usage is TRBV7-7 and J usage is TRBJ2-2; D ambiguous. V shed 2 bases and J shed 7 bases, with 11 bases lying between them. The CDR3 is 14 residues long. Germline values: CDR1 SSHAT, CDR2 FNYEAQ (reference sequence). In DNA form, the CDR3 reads TGTGCCAGCAGCTTAAACGGTGTAAGCGGGGAGCTGTTTTTT. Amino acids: CASSLNGVSGELFF.

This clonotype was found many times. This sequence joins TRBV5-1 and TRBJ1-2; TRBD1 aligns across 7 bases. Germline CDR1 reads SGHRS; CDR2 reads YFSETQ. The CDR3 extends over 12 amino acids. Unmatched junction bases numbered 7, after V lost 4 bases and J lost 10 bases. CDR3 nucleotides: TGCGCCAGCAGCATTGGGACAGCTCACTACACCTTC. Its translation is CASSIGTAHYTF.

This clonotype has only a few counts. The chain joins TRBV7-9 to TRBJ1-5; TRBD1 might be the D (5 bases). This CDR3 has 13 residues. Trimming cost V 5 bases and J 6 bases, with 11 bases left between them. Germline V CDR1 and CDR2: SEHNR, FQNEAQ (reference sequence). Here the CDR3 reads CASSASGPQPQHF. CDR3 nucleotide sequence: TGTGCCAGCAGCGCGTCAGGGCCTCAGCCCCAGCATTTT.

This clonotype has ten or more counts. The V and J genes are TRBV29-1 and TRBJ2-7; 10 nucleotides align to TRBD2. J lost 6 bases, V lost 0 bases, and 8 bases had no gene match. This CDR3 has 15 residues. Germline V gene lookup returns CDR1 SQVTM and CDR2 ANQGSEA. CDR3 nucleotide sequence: TGCAGCGTTGAAGATCGACTAGCGGGTAGACGCGAGCAGTACTTC. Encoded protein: CSVEDRLAGRREQYF.

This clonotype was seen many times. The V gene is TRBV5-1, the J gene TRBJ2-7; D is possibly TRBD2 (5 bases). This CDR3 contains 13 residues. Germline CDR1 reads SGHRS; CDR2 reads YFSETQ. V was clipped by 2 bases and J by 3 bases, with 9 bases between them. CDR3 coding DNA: TGCGCCAGCAGCTTACAAGAGGGCTACGAGCAGTACTTC. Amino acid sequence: CASSLQEGYEQYF.

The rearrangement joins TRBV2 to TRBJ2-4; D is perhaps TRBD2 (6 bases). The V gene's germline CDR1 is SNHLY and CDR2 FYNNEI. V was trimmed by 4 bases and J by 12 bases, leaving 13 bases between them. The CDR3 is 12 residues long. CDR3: CASSGGWDCQYF. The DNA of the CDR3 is TGTGCCAGCAGTGGGGGTTGGGACTGTCAGTACTTC.

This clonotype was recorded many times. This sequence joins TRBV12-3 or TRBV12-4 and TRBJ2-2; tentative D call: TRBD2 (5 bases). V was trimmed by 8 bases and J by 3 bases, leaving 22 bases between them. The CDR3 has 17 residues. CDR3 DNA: TGTGCCAGCTCTCGCGGGTTCAAACAAATGGACACCGGGGAGCTGTTTTTT. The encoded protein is CASSRGFKQMDTGELFF.

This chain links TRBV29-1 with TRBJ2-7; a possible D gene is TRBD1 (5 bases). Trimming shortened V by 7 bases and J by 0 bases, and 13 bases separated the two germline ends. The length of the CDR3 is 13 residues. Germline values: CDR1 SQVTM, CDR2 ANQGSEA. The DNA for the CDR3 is TGCAGCGCACAGGAAAGGGGCTCCTACGAGCAGTACTTC. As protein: CSAQERGSYEQYF.

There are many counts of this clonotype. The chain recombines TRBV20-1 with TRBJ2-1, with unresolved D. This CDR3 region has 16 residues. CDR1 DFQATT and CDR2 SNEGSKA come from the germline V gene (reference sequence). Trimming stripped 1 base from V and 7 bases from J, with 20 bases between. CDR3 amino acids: CSARASRLGLGNEQFF. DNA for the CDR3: TGCAGTGCTAGAGCATCCAGGCTAGGATTGGGGAATGAGCAGTTCTTC.

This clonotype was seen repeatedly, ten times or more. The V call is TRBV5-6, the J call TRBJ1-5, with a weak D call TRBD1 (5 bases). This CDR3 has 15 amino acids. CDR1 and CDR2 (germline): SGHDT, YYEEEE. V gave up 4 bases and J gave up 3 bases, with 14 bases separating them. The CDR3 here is CASSAGAFNNQPQHF. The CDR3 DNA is TGTGCCAGCAGCGCCGGGGCCTTTAACAATCAGCCCCAGCATTTT.

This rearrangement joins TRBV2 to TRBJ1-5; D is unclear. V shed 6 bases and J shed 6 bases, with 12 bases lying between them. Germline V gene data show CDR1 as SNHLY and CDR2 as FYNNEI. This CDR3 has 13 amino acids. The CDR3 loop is CASSAPLTQPQHF. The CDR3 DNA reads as TGTGCCAGCAGCGCCCCCTTGACTCAGCCCCAGCATTTT.

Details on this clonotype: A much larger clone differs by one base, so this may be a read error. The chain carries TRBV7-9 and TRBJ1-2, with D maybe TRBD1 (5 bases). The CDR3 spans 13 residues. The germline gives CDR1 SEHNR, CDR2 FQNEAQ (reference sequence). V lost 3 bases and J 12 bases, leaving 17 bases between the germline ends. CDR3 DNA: TGTGCCAGCAGCTTCCGAGAAGGGGACGGCGACACCTTC. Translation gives CASSFREGDGDTF.

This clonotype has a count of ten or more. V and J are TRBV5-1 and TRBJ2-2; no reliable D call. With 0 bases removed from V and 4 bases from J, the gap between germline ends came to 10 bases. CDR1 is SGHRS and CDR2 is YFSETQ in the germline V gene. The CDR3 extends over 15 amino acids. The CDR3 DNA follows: TGCGCCAGCAGCTTGGCAAGTAGCCTCACCGGGGAGCTGTTTTTT. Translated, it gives CASSLASSLTGELFF.

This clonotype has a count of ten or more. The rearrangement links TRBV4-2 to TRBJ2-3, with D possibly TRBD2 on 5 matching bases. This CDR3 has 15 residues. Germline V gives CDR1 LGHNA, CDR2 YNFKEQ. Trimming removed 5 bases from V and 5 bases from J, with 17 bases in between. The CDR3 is CASSGVLDGIDTQYF. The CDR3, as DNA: TGTGCCAGCAGCGGAGTGCTAGACGGGATAGATACGCAGTATTTT.

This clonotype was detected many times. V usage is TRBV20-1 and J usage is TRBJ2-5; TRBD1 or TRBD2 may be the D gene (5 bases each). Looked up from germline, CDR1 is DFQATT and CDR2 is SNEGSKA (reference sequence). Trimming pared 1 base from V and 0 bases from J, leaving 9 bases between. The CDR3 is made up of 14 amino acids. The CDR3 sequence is CSARGDPYQETQYF. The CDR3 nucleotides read TGCAGTGCTAGAGGGGACCCGTACCAAGAGACCCAGTACTTC.

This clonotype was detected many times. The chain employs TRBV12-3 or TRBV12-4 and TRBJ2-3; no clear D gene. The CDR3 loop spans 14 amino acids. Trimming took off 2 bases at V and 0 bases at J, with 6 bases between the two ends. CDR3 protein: CASSLRISTDTQYF. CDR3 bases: TGTGCCAGCAGTTTACGGATTAGCACAGATACGCAGTATTTT.

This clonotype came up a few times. CDR3 DNA: TGCGCCAGCAGCTTCGGAGGGAGCGGCTCCAATGAGCAGTTCTTC. This gives the protein CASSFGGSGSNEQFF. The chain is built from TRBV5-1 and TRBJ2-1, with a weak D call TRBD2 (6 bases). The CDR3 is 15 residues long. V lost 2 bases and J 6 bases, leaving 15 bases between the germline ends. Germline CDR1 reads SGHRS; CDR2 reads YFSETQ. Full variable domain (remainder filled in from reference TRBV5-1 and TRBJ2-1): KAGVTQTPRYLIKTRGQQVTLSCSPISGHRSVSWYQQTPGQGLQFLFEYFSETQRNKGNFPGRFSGRQFSNSRSEMNVSTLELGDSALYLCASSFGGSGSNEQFFGPGTRLTVL.

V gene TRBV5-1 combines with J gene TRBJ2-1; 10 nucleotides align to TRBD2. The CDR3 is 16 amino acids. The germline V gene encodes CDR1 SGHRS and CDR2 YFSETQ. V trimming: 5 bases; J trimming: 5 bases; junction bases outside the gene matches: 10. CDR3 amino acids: CASSLQGLAEHNEQFF. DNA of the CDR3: TGCGCCAGCAGTCTCCAAGGACTAGCGGAGCACAATGAGCAGTTCTTC. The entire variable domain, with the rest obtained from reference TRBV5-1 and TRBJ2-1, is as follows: KAGVTQTPRYLIKTRGQQVTLSCSPISGHRSVSWYQQTPGQGLQFLFEYFSETQRNKGNFPGRFSGRQFSNSRSEMNVSTLELGDSALYLCASSLQGLAEHNEQFFGPGTRLTVL.

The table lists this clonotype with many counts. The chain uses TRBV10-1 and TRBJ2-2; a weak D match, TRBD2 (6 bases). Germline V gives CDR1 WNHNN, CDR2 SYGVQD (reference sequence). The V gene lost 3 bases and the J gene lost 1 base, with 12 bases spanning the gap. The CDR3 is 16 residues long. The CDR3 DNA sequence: TGCGCCAGCAGTGATTGGGCGGGAAAGAACACCGGGGAGCTGTTTTTT. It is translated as CASSDWAGKNTGELFF.

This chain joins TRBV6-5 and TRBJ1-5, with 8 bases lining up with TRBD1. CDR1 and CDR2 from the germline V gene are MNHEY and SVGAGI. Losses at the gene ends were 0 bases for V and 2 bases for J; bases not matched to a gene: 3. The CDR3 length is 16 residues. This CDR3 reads CASSYSQGGGNQPQHF. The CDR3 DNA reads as TGTGCCAGCAGTTACTCACAGGGGGGAGGCAATCAGCCCCAGCATTTT.

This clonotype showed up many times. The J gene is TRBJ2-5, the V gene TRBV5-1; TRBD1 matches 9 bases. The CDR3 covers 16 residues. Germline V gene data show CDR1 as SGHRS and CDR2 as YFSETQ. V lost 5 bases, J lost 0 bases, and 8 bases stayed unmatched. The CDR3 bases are TGCGCCAGCAGTGACCGGGACAGGGCGTACCAAGAGACCCAGTACTTC. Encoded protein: CASSDRDRAYQETQYF.

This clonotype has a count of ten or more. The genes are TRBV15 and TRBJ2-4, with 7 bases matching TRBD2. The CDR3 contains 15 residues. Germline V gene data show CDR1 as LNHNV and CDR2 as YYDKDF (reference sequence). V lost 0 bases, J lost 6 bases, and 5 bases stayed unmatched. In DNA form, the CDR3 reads TGTGCCACCAGCAGAGAGCTCGGACTAGGAAACATTCAGTACTTC. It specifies CATSRELGLGNIQYF. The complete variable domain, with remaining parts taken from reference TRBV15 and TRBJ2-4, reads DAMVIQNPRYQVTQFGKPVTLSCSQTLNHNVMYWYQQKSSQAPKLLFHYYDKDFNNEADTPDNFQSRRPNTSFCFLDIRSPGLGDTAMYLCATSRELGLGNIQYFGAGTRLSVL.

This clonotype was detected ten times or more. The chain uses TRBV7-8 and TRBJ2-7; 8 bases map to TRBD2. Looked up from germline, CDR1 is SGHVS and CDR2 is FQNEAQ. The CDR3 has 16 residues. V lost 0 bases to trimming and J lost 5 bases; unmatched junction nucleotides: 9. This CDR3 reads CASSLAPTSGPHEQYF. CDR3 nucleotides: TGTGCCAGCAGCTTAGCACCTACTAGCGGTCCCCACGAGCAGTACTTC.

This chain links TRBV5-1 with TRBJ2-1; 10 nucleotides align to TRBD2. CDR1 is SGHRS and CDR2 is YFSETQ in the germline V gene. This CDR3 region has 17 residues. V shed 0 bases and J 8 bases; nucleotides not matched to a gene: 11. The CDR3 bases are TGCGCCAGCAGCTTGGACCTCGTTCTAGCGGGAGTGGATGAGCAGTTCTTC. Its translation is CASSLDLVLAGVDEQFF.

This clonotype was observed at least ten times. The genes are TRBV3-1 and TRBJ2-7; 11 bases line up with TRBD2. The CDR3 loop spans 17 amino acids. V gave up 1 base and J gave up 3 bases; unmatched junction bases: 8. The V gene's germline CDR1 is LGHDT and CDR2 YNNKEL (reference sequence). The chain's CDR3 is CASSQGGLAGGGYEQYF. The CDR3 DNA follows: TGTGCCAGCAGCCAAGGCGGACTAGCGGGTGGGGGCTACGAGCAGTACTTC.

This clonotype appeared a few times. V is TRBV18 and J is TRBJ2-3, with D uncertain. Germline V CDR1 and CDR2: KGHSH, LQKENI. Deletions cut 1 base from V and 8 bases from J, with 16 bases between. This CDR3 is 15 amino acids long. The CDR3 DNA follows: TGTGCCAGCTCACCACAGGGTCCAGGTGTCGGTACGCAGTATTTT. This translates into CASSPQGPGVGTQYF.

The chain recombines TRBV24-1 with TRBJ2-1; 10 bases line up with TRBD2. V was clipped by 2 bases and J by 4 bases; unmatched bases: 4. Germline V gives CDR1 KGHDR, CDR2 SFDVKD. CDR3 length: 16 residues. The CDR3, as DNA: TGTGCCACCAGTGATTCATGGACTAGCGGTTACAATGAGCAGTTCTTC. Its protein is CATSDSWTSGYNEQFF.